Each of the 31 T cell receptor beta chains below was sequenced from the same sample in a study of vaccination and CD4 T cells after COVID-19. Sequencing of the DNA from cultured CD4+ T cells was carried out with the Oncomine TCR Beta short-read assay. Each CDR3 protein gets one entry after TCRdb re-called the PCR reads with MiXCR. Among more than 9,000 distinct CDR3 sequences listed, 45% to 50% were seen once. Treatment indicated: approximately 9-day PBMC culture with coronavirus spike peptide pools or control peptides (ViraFEST assay). These receptors' targets are unknown. Sequencing was performed on CD4+ T cells from blood, cultured in vitro. All receptors derive from a human donor who had recovered from COVID-19.

The chain links TRBV20-1 to TRBJ2-1, with TRBD2 identical over 10 bases. Germline lookup yields CDR1 DFQATT and CDR2 SNEGSKA (reference sequence). V dropped 0 bases and J dropped 7; count of bases not matched to a gene: 6. The CDR3 contains 15 residues. The CDR3: CSARDLAGVGNEQFF. The CDR3 DNA is TGCAGTGCTAGAGATCTAGCGGGAGTTGGGAATGAGCAGTTCTTC.

The CDR3 loop reads CASSLDRGKAFF. The DNA for the CDR3 is TGTGCCAGCAGCCTGGACAGGGGGAAAGCTTTCTTT. V is TRBV27 and J is TRBJ1-1, with 10 nucleotides matching TRBD1. The germline V gene has CDR1 MNHEY and CDR2 SMNVEV (reference sequence). The CDR3 spans 12 residues. V trimming: 6 bases; J trimming: 9 bases; junction bases outside the gene matches: 4.

The table lists this clonotype with a few counts. The V call is TRBV20-1, the J call TRBJ2-6; D remains unclear. The germline CDR1 and CDR2 sequences are DFQATT and SNEGSKA (reference sequence). The CDR3 loop spans 14 amino acids. Deletions cut 7 bases from V and 3 bases from J, with 13 bases between. Written as DNA, the CDR3 is TGCAGTGTCCCGGATCAGAGTGGGGCCAACGTCCTGACTTTC. It specifies CSVPDQSGANVLTF.

This chain joins TRBV5-1 and TRBJ2-1; 7 bases align to TRBD2. Trimming took 4 bases from V and 3 from J; bases not matched to a gene: 4. The CDR3 is made up of 14 amino acids. CDR1 and CDR2 (germline): SGHRS, YFSETQ. The CDR3 DNA is TGCGCCAGCAGCACGAGCGGGAACTACAATGAGCAGTTCTTC. This encodes CASSTSGNYNEQFF.

The chain has TRBV14 and TRBJ2-3; D is perhaps TRBD2 (7 bases). Trimming took 0 bases from V and 5 from J, leaving 15 bases between them. Germline V lookup: CDR1 SGHDN, CDR2 FVKESK. The CDR3 is 16 amino acids. As DNA, the CDR3 is TGTGCCAGCAGCCAAGACACGAGGGGGGGGCAAGATACGCAGTATTTT. Translated, it gives CASSQDTRGGQDTQYF.

The sample holds a few counts of this clonotype. V and J are TRBV10-3 and TRBJ2-5; tentatively, D is TRBD1 (5 bases). Germline values: CDR1 ENHRY, CDR2 SYGVKD. V shed 0 bases and J shed 2 bases, with 16 bases lying between them. The CDR3 spans 17 residues. The CDR3 bases are TGTGCCATCAGTGAGTCGCTATCGTCACAGGTTCAAGAGACCCAGTACTTC. It specifies CAISESLSSQVQETQYF.

The chain links TRBV12-3 or TRBV12-4 to TRBJ1-1; no definite D call. The CDR3 runs to 14 residues. Trimming removed 7 bases at V and 3 bases at J, with 15 bases between. CDR3 sequence (DNA): TGTGCCAGCATCCGTGGTGGCGCGGACACTGAAGCTTTCTTT. Residues: CASIRGGADTEAFF.

The chain links TRBV12-5 to TRBJ2-7; 10 bases agree with TRBD1. Germline V lookup: CDR1 LGHNT, CDR2 FRNRAP. Trimming took 5 bases from V and 1 from J; bases not matched to a gene: 11. The CDR3 is made up of 17 amino acids. The CDR3 DNA follows: TGTGCTAGTGGTGCCAGGACAGGGGGTGAAAGGTCCTACGAGCAGTACTTC. As protein: CASGARTGGERSYEQYF.

The chain links TRBV6-2 or TRBV6-3 to TRBJ1-5, with a tentative D call TRBD1 (5 bases). The CDR3 consists of 17 residues. V lost 2 bases to trimming and J lost 1 base, with 15 bases between them. Germline-derived CDR1 and CDR2 are MNHEY and SVGEGT. As DNA, the CDR3 is TGTGCCAGCAGTTACGCATCCGGGGCGAGAAGCAATCAGCCCCAGCATTTT. Its protein product is CASSYASGARSNQPQHF.

The V and J genes are TRBV6-1 and TRBJ1-3; possible D gene TRBD1, 5 bases. This CDR3 has 15 residues. The germline V and J ends were trimmed by 4 bases and 0 bases, with 10 bases remaining between them. Germline values: CDR1 MNHNS, CDR2 SASEGT. CDR3 loop: CASSARANSGNTIYF. DNA of the CDR3: TGTGCCAGCAGTGCCAGGGCTAACTCTGGAAACACCATATATTTT.

V usage is TRBV9 and J usage is TRBJ2-7; D is unresolved. CDR3 length: 14 residues. Looked up from germline, CDR1 is SGDLS and CDR2 is YYNGEE. The V end lost 1 base, the J end lost 2 bases, and 10 bases lay between the germline ends. The CDR3 reads CASSVWAGPYEQYF. CDR3 nucleotides: TGTGCCAGCAGCGTATGGGCCGGACCCTACGAGCAGTACTTC.

The chain combines TRBV12-3 or TRBV12-4 with TRBJ1-1; D is undetermined. The CDR3 sequence is 13 residues long. V lost 6 bases, J lost 1 base, and 9 bases lay in between. The CDR3 region is CASRHGGNTEAFF. CDR3 sequence (DNA): TGTGCCAGCAGGCACGGTGGGAACACTGAAGCTTTCTTT.

J is TRBJ2-5 and V is TRBV10-2; TRBD2 matches 7 bases. CDR3 length: 15 residues. Germline V gives CDR1 WSHSY, CDR2 SAAADI. V lost 2 bases, J lost 1 base, and 4 bases stayed unmatched. The chain's CDR3 is CASSEGGSPQETQYF. CDR3 coding DNA: TGCGCCAGCAGTGAGGGCGGGAGCCCCCAAGAGACCCAGTACTTC.

This clonotype was counted a few times. J is TRBJ2-3 and V is TRBV6-2 or TRBV6-3, with 10 bases fitting TRBD2. This CDR3 region has 14 residues. CDR1 and CDR2 from the germline V gene are MNHEY and SVGEGT. With 8 bases clipped from V and 0 bases from J, the junction kept 2 bases outside the gene matches. As DNA, the CDR3 is TGTGCCAGCTTAGCGGGAGGAAGCACAGATACGCAGTATTTT. It yields the protein CASLAGGSTDTQYF.

This clonotype was found a few times. The genes are TRBV20-1 and TRBJ2-2; possibly TRBD2 for D (6 bases). Looked up from germline, CDR1 is DFQATT and CDR2 is SNEGSKA (reference sequence). The germline V and J ends were trimmed by 6 bases and 1 base, with 15 bases remaining between them. The CDR3 spans 15 residues. The CDR3 DNA reads TGCAGTGCCGCTTCCGGGACTGGGAACACCGGGGAGCTGTTTTTT. It codes for CSAASGTGNTGELFF.

This clonotype was observed a few times. The genes are TRBV24-1 and TRBJ2-7; no definite D call. Germline V gene sequence: CDR1 KGHDR, CDR2 SFDVKD. Trimming cost V 0 bases and J 2 bases, with 16 bases left between them. The CDR3 spans 17 residues. The CDR3 DNA follows: TGTGCCACCAGTGATTTGCATACCAGGAACCCTGCCTACGAGCAGTACTTC. This sequence encodes CATSDLHTRNPAYEQYF.

The chain couples TRBV12-3 or TRBV12-4 to TRBJ1-2, with D hard to call. The V and J ends lost 6 bases and 4 bases respectively, with 9 bases between them. There are 12 residues in the CDR3. The CDR3 loop reads CASRGFSYGYTF. In DNA form, the CDR3 reads TGTGCCAGCAGGGGTTTCAGCTATGGCTACACCTTC.

The rearrangement links TRBV5-6 to TRBJ1-1; possibly TRBD1 for D (5 bases). In germline, CDR1 is SGHDT, CDR2 YYEEEE. V was shortened by 1 base and J by 2 bases, with 15 bases between the two germline ends. CDR3 length: 16 residues. The CDR3 sequence: CASSLMQGLGNTEAFF. The CDR3 coding sequence is TGTGCCAGCAGCTTGATGCAGGGATTAGGTAACACTGAAGCTTTCTTT.

This clonotype was picked up a small number of times. This chain connects TRBV6-1 to TRBJ2-2; D is possibly TRBD2 (5 bases). This CDR3 spans 13 amino acids. V was shortened by 8 bases and J by 6 bases, with 13 bases between the two germline ends. From germline, CDR1 is MNHNS and CDR2 SASEGT. The CDR3 here is CASEGSNAGELFF. The CDR3, as DNA: TGTGCCAGCGAAGGGAGCAACGCCGGGGAGCTGTTTTTT.

CDR3: CASSQGQGADTEAFF. For the CDR3, the DNA is TGTGCCAGCTCACAGGGGCAGGGGGCGGACACTGAAGCTTTCTTT. V is TRBV18 and J is TRBJ1-1, with 8 nucleotides matching TRBD1. With 4 bases clipped from V and 3 bases from J, the junction kept 7 bases outside the gene matches. This CDR3 contains 15 residues. In germline, CDR1 is KGHSH, CDR2 LQKENI.

The J gene is TRBJ2-7, the V gene TRBV15; D unresolved. V lost 0 bases, J lost 6 bases, and 12 bases lay in between. Germline V gene lookup returns CDR1 LNHNV and CDR2 YYDKDF (reference sequence). The CDR3 loop spans 14 amino acids. CDR3 protein: CATSRDRVTSEQYF. DNA of the CDR3: TGTGCCACCAGCAGAGATCGGGTGACTTCCGAGCAGTACTTC.

This rearrangement joins TRBV7-6 to TRBJ2-5; TRBD2 is a possible D gene (6 bases). Germline CDR1 reads SGHVS; CDR2 reads FNYEAQ. This CDR3 comprises 17 residues. Trimming left V 3 bases short and J 2 bases short, with 19 bases between. For the CDR3, the DNA is TGTGCCAGCAGCTTTGGTACCGATTTTGGGGGGCAAGAGACCCAGTACTTC. As protein: CASSFGTDFGGQETQYF.

The gene calls are TRBV20-1 and TRBJ2-1; 13 bases line up with TRBD2. The V gene end was trimmed by 4 bases and the J gene end by 5 bases; junction bases not matched to a gene: 8. The CDR3 is 16 amino acids. In germline, CDR1 is DFQATT, CDR2 SNEGSKA (reference sequence). In DNA form, the CDR3 reads TGCAGTGCTATAGACCTCGGGACTAGCGGGAACAATGAGCAGTTCTTC. Translation: CSAIDLGTSGNNEQFF.

This chain joins TRBV7-6 and TRBJ1-3; tentatively, D is TRBD1 (5 bases). The germline CDR1 and CDR2 sequences are SGHVS and FNYEAQ. The CDR3 consists of 13 residues. V was shortened by 0 bases and J by 8 bases, with 8 bases between the two germline ends. This chain's CDR3 is CASSLARRDTIYF. CDR3 nucleotide sequence: TGTGCCAGCAGCTTAGCGCGCAGGGACACCATATATTTT.

V gene TRBV27 combines with J gene TRBJ1-5, with TRBD1 as a possible D gene (5 bases). V dropped 4 bases and J dropped 6 bases, with 13 bases sitting between them. Germline V CDR1 and CDR2: MNHEY, SMNVEV (reference sequence). The CDR3 extends over 14 amino acids. Written as DNA, the CDR3 is TGTGCCAGCAGTTCCGCAGGGACCGGTCAGCCCCAGCATTTT. This sequence encodes CASSSAGTGQPQHF.

The sample holds a few counts of this clonotype. J is TRBJ2-5 and V is TRBV9; 11 bases fit TRBD1. Trimming at V came to 2 bases and at J to 1 base, leaving 7 bases not matched to a gene. The CDR3 covers 17 residues. Germline V gene sequence: CDR1 SGDLS, CDR2 YYNGEE. The CDR3, as DNA: TGTGCCAGCAGCGTTTCCGGGACAGGGGGACCCCAAGAGACCCAGTACTTC. As protein: CASSVSGTGGPQETQYF.

A single count supports this clonotype. CDR3 loop: CASSPSAHYEQYF. The CDR3 DNA reads as TGTGCCAGCAGTCCGTCGGCCCACTACGAGCAGTACTTC. The J gene is TRBJ2-7, the V gene TRBV6-1, with D unresolved. CDR3 size: 13 residues. Germline CDR1 MNHNS, CDR2 SASEGT. Deletions cut 5 bases from V and 3 bases from J, with 11 bases between.

The CDR3 DNA sequence: TGTGCCAGCAGCTTTCCAATCGACCGACAGGGGGGTACTGAAGCTTTCTTT. This sequence encodes CASSFPIDRQGGTEAFF. The chain recombines TRBV11-2 with TRBJ1-1; 9 bases are shared with TRBD1. Germline V gene sequence: CDR1 SGHAT, CDR2 FQNNGV. This CDR3 comprises 17 residues. V was pared by 3 bases and J by 5 bases, with 13 bases of the junction left unmatched. The full variable domain, in which reference TRBV11-2 and TRBJ1-1 provide the parts outside the CDR3, is EAGVAQSPRYKIIEKRQSVAFWCNPISGHATLYWYQQILGQGPKLLIQFQNNGVVDDSQLPKDRFSAERLKGVDSTLKIQPAKLEDSAVYLCASSFPIDRQGGTEAFFGQGTRLTVV.

This clonotype came up a few times. The chain uses TRBV6-5 and TRBJ1-2, with D hard to call. The CDR3 consists of 15 residues. Trimming pared 3 bases from V and 0 bases from J, leaving 11 bases between. The germline V gene has CDR1 MNHEY and CDR2 SVGAGI. The CDR3: CASSYWRSPNYGYTF. The CDR3 DNA is TGTGCCAGCAGTTATTGGCGCAGCCCTAACTATGGCTACACCTTC.

The V and J genes are TRBV12-3 or TRBV12-4 and TRBJ1-2; D unclear. The CDR3 is made up of 11 amino acids. The V end lost 6 bases, the J end lost 3 bases, and 5 bases lay between the germline ends. CDR3 in amino acids: CASSRDYGYTF. The CDR3 DNA reads as TGTGCCAGCAGCCGAGACTATGGCTACACCTTC.

This clonotype was detected a few times. V gene TRBV24-1 combines with J gene TRBJ2-6; a weak D match, TRBD2 (5 bases). V gave up 1 base and J gave up 1 base, with 7 bases separating them. The V gene's germline CDR1 is KGHDR and CDR2 SFDVKD. The CDR3 sequence is 16 residues long. The DNA of the CDR3 is TGTGCCACCAGTGATTTTGCGGGTTCTGGGGCCAACGTCCTGACTTTC. It codes for CATSDFAGSGANVLTF.